This T cell receptor (beta chain) originates from a study of T-cell memory formation after mild COVID-19. Background on the study: TCR clusters mostly belonged to single donors. Study-wide findings and caveats: CD4+ clones that contracted lay mainly in CM and EM; CD8+ ones lay in EMRA. CD4/CD8 balance held among clones contracting day 15 to 85, and later expanders leaned CD4+.

This clonotype has a handful of counts. What it recognizes is unknown. A 5'RACE reaction primed in the constant segment made cDNA libraries of TCR alpha and TCR beta, and these carried sample barcodes and UMIs. TCRdb ran MiXCR on the 5' RACE reads and lists one entry per CDR3 protein. Of roughly 190,000 distinct CDR3 sequences in the sample, roughly 27% are singletons; the top ten hold over 9.5%. The CDR3 has 16 residues. In germline, CDR1 is PRHDT, CDR2 FYEKMQ (reference sequence). Trimming left V 1 base short and J 0 bases short, with 10 bases between. Sequenced: PBMCs or a T cell subset sorted from them (not recorded which). The gene calls are TRBV13 and TRBJ1-3; D remains unclear. The receptor comes from an adult woman who had mild COVID-19 (a few samples of this study predate the infection). Cell type and time point are not known. CDR3 DNA sequence: TGTGCCAGCAGCTTAGAGTCCCTGAGCTCTGGAAACACCATATATTTT. Protein sequence: CASSLESLSSGNTIYF.